This T cell receptor beta chain was recorded in a study of blood T cell repertoires in COVID-19. Study summary: The study drew acute and convalescent COVID-19 samples from the United States, Italy and Spain. PBMCs, B-cell-depleted T cells, or T cells were the source of the cDNA or gDNA that made up the material.

In the authors' methods: Reference gene primer amplification in the assay estimated nucleated cell counts. The data were produced by immunoSEQ multiplex PCR, yet TCRdb's version contains in-frame clones alone and is incomplete. That table is the source of V, J and clone size, and D and trimming were worked out from the DNA. The sample has roughly 170,000 clones, approximately 80% seen once. The sample comprised peripheral blood. The receptor was derived from a human donor in a cohort sampled during active COVID-19.

The CDR3 DNA follows: TGTGCCACCAGCAGAGATTCCGCAGGGTCGAACACTGAAGCTTTCTTT. Encoded protein: CATSRDSAGSNTEAFF. This rearrangement joins TRBV15 to TRBJ1-1, with TRBD1 as a possible D gene (5 bases). CDR3 length equals 16 residues. Deletions cut 0 bases from V and 1 base from J, with 12 bases between. The V gene's germline CDR1 is LNHNV and CDR2 YYDKDF (reference sequence). Together with reference TRBV15 and TRBJ1-1, the CDR3 gives the full variable domain: DAMVIQNPRYQVTQFGKPVTLSCSQTLNHNVMYWYQQKSSQAPKLLFHYYDKDFNNEADTPDNFQSRRPNTSFCFLDIRSPGLGDTAMYLCATSRDSAGSNTEAFFGQGTRLTVV.